This TCR beta chain was profiled in a study of cytomegalovirus exposure and HLA in healthy donors. Study-wide results and caveats: Reports showed the classifier diagnosing cytomegalovirus status with high specificity and sensitivity.

This PCR relied on a set of 60 Vbeta primers and 13 Jbeta primers. The protocol was immunoSEQ multiplex PCR, while the TCRdb copy is restricted to in-frame clones and leaves out a portion. There are 120,000 or so clones in the sample; approximately 8% occur only once, and about 6.6% lies in the top ten. With 7 bases clipped from V and 0 bases from J, the junction kept 5 bases outside the gene matches. This CDR3 comprises 15 residues. Germline V gene sequence: CDR1 SGHAT, CDR2 FQDESV (reference sequence). Points on this clone: Its antigen remains unidentified.

Source material: PBMCs. The sequence was collected from a woman aged 40 to 55 in good health and CMV-seropositive. The chain recombines TRBV11-1 with TRBJ2-1, with TRBD2 matching over 8 bases. CDR3: CASIRGGSSYNEQFF. The CDR3 DNA follows: TGTGCCAGCATACGCGGGGGGAGCTCCTACAATGAGCAGTTCTTC.